Each of the 2 T cell receptor beta chains below was sequenced from the same sample in a study of somatic mutations in cytotoxic T cells in rheumatoid arthritis (dated 2017 in TCRdb). Libraries came from the immunoSEQ multiplex PCR assay. In its TCRdb copy, this immuneACCESS table keeps in-frame sequences only and misses some clones. Where compared with another copy, unresolved V genes explain less than half of these, and the others have no known cause. This sample gives around 15,000 clones in total; 82% of them show up just once. The ten largest clonotypes hold about 29% of the sample. The sequenced material came from CD8+ T cells sorted from blood. The receptors shown here come from an adult with rheumatoid arthritis.

DNA of the CDR3: TGTGCCAGCAGTGAAAATTCAGACAATCAGCCCCAGCATTTT. Its protein is CASSENSDNQPQHF. The chain links TRBV6-1 to TRBJ1-5, with no clear D. The CDR3 covers 14 residues. With 2 bases removed from V and 3 bases from J, the gap between germline ends came to 8 bases. The germline V gene has CDR1 MNHNS and CDR2 SASEGT.

J is TRBJ1-5 and V is TRBV5-6; TRBD1 matches at 9 bases. The CDR3 spans 16 residues. The V gene's germline CDR1 is SGHDT and CDR2 YYEEEE. The V segment lost 5 bases and the J segment 2 bases; nucleotides outside the gene matches: 8. The CDR3 is CASSLMTGGGNQPQHF. The CDR3 DNA reads as TGTGCCAGCAGTTTGATGACAGGGGGGGGCAATCAGCCCCAGCATTTT.